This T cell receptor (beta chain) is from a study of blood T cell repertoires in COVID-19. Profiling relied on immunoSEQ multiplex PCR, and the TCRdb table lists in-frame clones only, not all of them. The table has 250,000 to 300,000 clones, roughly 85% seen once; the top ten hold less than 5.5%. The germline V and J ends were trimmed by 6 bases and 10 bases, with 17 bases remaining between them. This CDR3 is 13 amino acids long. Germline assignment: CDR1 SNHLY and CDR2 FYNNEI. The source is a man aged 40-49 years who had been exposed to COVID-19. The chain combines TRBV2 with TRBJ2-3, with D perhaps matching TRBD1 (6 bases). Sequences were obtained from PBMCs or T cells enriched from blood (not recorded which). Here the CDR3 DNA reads TGTGCCAGCAGATCTTCCCGGGACACATCGCAGTATTTT. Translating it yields CASRSSRDTSQYF.